This T cell receptor (beta chain) was recorded in a study of early T cells in non-severe SARS-CoV-2 infection. Points from the study as a whole: Matching with VDJdb favored anti-spike CD8 responses (missing private and CD4 specificities).

Unique molecular identifiers tagged individual cDNA molecules. TCRdb redid the calling of the 5' RACE reads with MiXCR, one entry per CDR3 protein. This table has about 35,000 distinct CDR3 sequences, roughly 6% appearing once. The CDR3 extends over 17 amino acids. V was cut by 1 base and J by 0 bases, with 12 bases left in between. Germline CDR1 reads SGHNT; CDR2 reads YENEEA. This clonotype has more than one count but fewer than ten. Its antigen is still unknown. The sample consisted of whole blood. V is TRBV11-3 and J is TRBJ2-2; maybe TRBD1 (5 bases). This sequence originates from an adult who was a healthcare worker with PCR-confirmed SARS-CoV-2 infection or an uninfected control (not recorded which). The CDR3 nucleotides are TGTGCCAGCAGCTTAGGCCTTGGGGCCGCGAACACCGGGGAGCTGTTTTTT. Its translation is CASSLGLGAANTGELFF.